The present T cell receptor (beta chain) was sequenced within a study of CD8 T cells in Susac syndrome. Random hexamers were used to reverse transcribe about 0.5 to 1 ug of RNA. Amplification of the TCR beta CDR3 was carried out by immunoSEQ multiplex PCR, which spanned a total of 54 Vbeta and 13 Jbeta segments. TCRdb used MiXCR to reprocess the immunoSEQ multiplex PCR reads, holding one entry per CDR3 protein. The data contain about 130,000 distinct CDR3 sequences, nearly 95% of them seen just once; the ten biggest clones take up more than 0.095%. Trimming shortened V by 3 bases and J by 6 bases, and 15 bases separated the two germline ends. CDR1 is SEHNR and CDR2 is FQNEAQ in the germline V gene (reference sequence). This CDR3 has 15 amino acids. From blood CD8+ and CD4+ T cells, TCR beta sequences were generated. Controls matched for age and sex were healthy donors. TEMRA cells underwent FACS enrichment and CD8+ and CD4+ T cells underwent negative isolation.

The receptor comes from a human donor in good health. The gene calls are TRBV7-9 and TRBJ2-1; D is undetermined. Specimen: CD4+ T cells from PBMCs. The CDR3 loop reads CASSFGRTSSNEQFF. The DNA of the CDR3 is TGTGCCAGCAGCTTTGGCCGCACTTCTTCCAATGAGCAGTTCTTC.